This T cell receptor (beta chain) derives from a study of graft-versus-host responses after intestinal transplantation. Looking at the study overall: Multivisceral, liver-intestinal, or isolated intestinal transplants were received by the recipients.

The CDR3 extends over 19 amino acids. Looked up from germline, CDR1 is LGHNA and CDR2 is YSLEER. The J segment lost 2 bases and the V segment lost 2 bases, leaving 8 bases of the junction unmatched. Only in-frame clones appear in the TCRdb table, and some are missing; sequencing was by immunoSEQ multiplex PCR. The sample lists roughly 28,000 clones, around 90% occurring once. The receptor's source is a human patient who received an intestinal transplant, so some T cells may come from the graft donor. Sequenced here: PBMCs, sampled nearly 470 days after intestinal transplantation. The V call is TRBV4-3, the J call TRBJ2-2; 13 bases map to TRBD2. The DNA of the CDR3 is TGCGCCAGCAGCCAATTTCGACTAGCGGGGGGACCTAACACCGGGGAGCTGTTTTTT. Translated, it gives CASSQFRLAGGPNTGELFF.